Each of the 18 T cell receptor beta chains below was sequenced from the same sample in a study of Ad26.COV2.S vaccination and SARS-CoV-2 variants. Indicated treatment: about 20 received Ad26.COV2.S at low or high dose, single or two shots; 5 received placebo; per-sample allocation not given. Sampling occurred on day 63 after the first vaccine or placebo injection. TCRdb's copy holds only in-frame clones and misses some; the assay was immunoSEQ multiplex PCR. This table has fewer than 400,000 clones, about nine tenths appearing once. Here the sequenced sample was peripheral blood, taken in a trial of Ad26.COV2.S vaccine versus placebo. The receptor source for this set is a person between 18 and 60 years old who received the Ad26.COV2.S COVID-19 vaccine or a placebo.

This chain links TRBV5-8 with TRBJ2-2, with a possible D match to TRBD1 (6 bases). V gave up 2 bases and J gave up 3 bases, with 26 bases separating them. CDR3 length: 20 residues. Germline V gene data show CDR1 as SGHTS and CDR2 as YDEGEE. The chain's CDR3 is CASSFSTGRIRTDDTGELFF. The DNA for the CDR3 is TGTGCCAGCAGCTTTTCGACGGGAAGGATACGGACAGATGACACCGGGGAGCTGTTTTTT. The complete variable domain, with remaining parts taken from reference TRBV5-8 and TRBJ2-2, reads EAGVTQSPTHLIKTRGQQATLRCSPISGHTSVYWYQQALGLGLQFLLWYDEGEERNRGNFPPRFSGRQFPNYSSELNVNALELEDSALYLCASSFSTGRIRTDDTGELFFGEGSRLTVL.

The chain joins TRBV6-5 to TRBJ1-6; tentatively, D is TRBD1 (5 bases). CDR1 and CDR2 from the germline V gene are MNHEY and SVGAGI. The CDR3 extends over 14 amino acids. Trimming took off 7 bases at V and 6 bases at J, with 13 bases between the two ends. The CDR3 DNA follows: TGTGCCAGCACCCAAGGGGATCGTAATTCACCCCTCCACTTT. Residues: CASTQGDRNSPLHF.

V usage is TRBV7-3 and J usage is TRBJ2-1, with 7 nucleotides matching TRBD1. The CDR3 spans 15 residues. Germline values: CDR1 SGHTA, CDR2 FQGTGA. The ends lost 0 bases at V and 6 bases at J; junction bases unmatched: 5. CDR3 coding DNA: TGTGCCAGCAGCTTAACAGGGGGCAGGAGCAATGAGCAGTTCTTC. Protein sequence: CASSLTGGRSNEQFF.

The chain joins TRBV6-1 to TRBJ2-7; D gene unclear. This CDR3 has 13 amino acids. The germline V and J ends were trimmed by 1 base and 6 bases, with 10 bases remaining between them. Germline CDR1 and CDR2: MNHNS and SASEGT. For the CDR3, the DNA is TGTGCCAGCAGTGAAGGGGCTAAGGGCGAGCAGTACTTC. Amino acids: CASSEGAKGEQYF.

V is TRBV6-1 and J is TRBJ2-1, with 12 bases fitting TRBD2. Germline V gene sequence: CDR1 MNHNS, CDR2 SASEGT. J lost 5 bases, V lost 2 bases, and 4 bases had no gene match. The CDR3 is made up of 16 amino acids. The CDR3 nucleotides are TGTGCCAGCAGTGAACGGGGACTAGCGGGCAACAATGAGCAGTTCTTC. This sequence encodes CASSERGLAGNNEQFF.

The chain is built from TRBV29-1 and TRBJ2-5, with D maybe TRBD2 (5 bases). V was clipped by 2 bases and J by 5 bases, with 9 bases between them. CDR3 length equals 12 residues. Germline V gives CDR1 SQVTM, CDR2 ANQGSEA. CDR3 residues: CSVEPGGETQYF. Here the CDR3 DNA reads TGCAGCGTTGAACCCGGCGGGGAGACCCAGTACTTC.

About this clone: Additional DNA sequences in this sample encode the identical CDR3. The gene calls are TRBV6-5 and TRBJ1-5; D perhaps matches TRBD1 (5 bases). V lost 2 bases and J 4 bases, leaving 9 bases between the germline ends. This CDR3 has 14 residues. Germline V CDR1 and CDR2: MNHEY, SVGAGI. In nucleotides, the CDR3 is TGTGCCAGCAGTTACGGGTCAGGGAATCAGCCCCAGCATTTT. Its protein is CASSYGSGNQPQHF.

V is TRBV27 and J is TRBJ2-1; no definite D call. V lost 5 bases, J lost 9 bases, and 11 bases lay in between. There are 12 residues in the CDR3. Germline loops: CDR1 MNHEY, CDR2 SMNVEV (reference sequence). This CDR3 reads CASSNPVSEQFF. The CDR3 DNA is TGTGCCAGCAGTAACCCAGTGAGTGAGCAGTTCTTC.

The V gene is TRBV19, the J gene TRBJ2-3; 7 bases line up with TRBD2. Germline V gene sequence: CDR1 LNHDA, CDR2 SQIVND (reference sequence). With 5 bases clipped from V and 1 base from J, the junction kept 3 bases outside the gene matches. This CDR3 region has 14 residues. CDR3 DNA sequence: TGTGCCAGTAGTGGCGGGGGAGGCACAGATACGCAGTATTTT. It is translated as CASSGGGGTDTQYF.

This chain connects TRBV4-2 to TRBJ1-3, with D tentatively TRBD1 (5 bases). V was cut by 5 bases and J by 2 bases, with 16 bases left in between. Germline values: CDR1 LGHNA, CDR2 YNFKEQ. This CDR3 has 16 residues. Here the CDR3 reads CASSTSRQSTGNTIYF. The CDR3 DNA is TGTGCCAGCAGCACCTCTCGACAGTCGACTGGAAACACCATATATTTT.

The rearrangement joins TRBV6-5 to TRBJ2-4; 7 nucleotides agree with TRBD2. The trim removed 8 bases at V and 3 bases at J, leaving 1 base unmatched. CDR3 size: 12 residues. Germline V gene lookup returns CDR1 MNHEY and CDR2 SVGAGI. The CDR3 sequence is CASGRVKNIQYF. The CDR3 DNA sequence: TGTGCCAGCGGGAGGGTCAAAAACATTCAGTACTTC.

The chain links TRBV9 to TRBJ2-1, with D possibly being TRBD1 (5 bases). V shed 6 bases and J shed 5 bases, with 18 bases lying between them. Per germline, CDR1 SGDLS and CDR2 YYNGEE. This CDR3 has 15 amino acids. CDR3 nucleotide sequence: TGTGCCAGCAACCCCGTAGGGGTCGCACACAATGAGCAGTTCTTC. It translates to CASNPVGVAHNEQFF. Full variable domain (missing parts from reference TRBV9 and TRBJ2-1): DSGVTQTPKHLITATGQRVTLRCSPRSGDLSVYWYQQSLDQGLQFLIQYYNGEERAKGNILERFSAQQFPDLHSELNLSSLELGDSALYFCASNPVGVAHNEQFFGPGTRLTVL.

V and J are TRBV29-1 and TRBJ2-2; a weak D match, TRBD2 (6 bases). V was trimmed by 7 bases and J by 1 base, leaving 10 bases between them. The CDR3 covers 13 residues. Germline values: CDR1 SQVTM, CDR2 ANQGSEA. The CDR3 nucleotides are TGCAGCGCACTCGGGAGGAACACCGGGGAGCTGTTTTTT. It is translated as CSALGRNTGELFF.

The chain couples TRBV28 to TRBJ2-7; 7 bases match TRBD1. V trimming: 5 bases; J trimming: 7 bases; junction bases outside the gene matches: 5. CDR3 length: 12 residues. Germline V gene lookup returns CDR1 MDHEN and CDR2 SYDVKM. CDR3 sequence (DNA): TGTGCCAGCAGTGACAGGGTGGGTGAGCAGTACTTC. It specifies CASSDRVGEQYF.

The chain employs TRBV7-4 and TRBJ2-3, with TRBD1 as a possible D gene (6 bases). The CDR3 extends over 22 amino acids. Germline CDR1 reads SGHVT; CDR2 reads SQSDAQ. The germline V and J ends were trimmed by 3 bases and 2 bases, with 33 bases remaining between them. The DNA for the CDR3 is TGTGCCAGCAGCTTTAGTAGGCCGACAGGAATCCGCGGTCTCTTTGACACAGATACGCAGTATTTT. It encodes CASSFSRPTGIRGLFDTDTQYF.

The count of this clone is one. The chain recombines TRBV30 with TRBJ2-7, with TRBD2 matching over 13 bases. Germline V gene lookup returns CDR1 GTSNPN and CDR2 SVGIG (reference sequence). V gave up 3 bases and J gave up 6 bases; unmatched junction bases: 5. There are 14 residues in the CDR3. CDR3 loop: CAWRAGTSGIEQYF. The CDR3 nucleotides are TGTGCCTGGAGAGCCGGGACTAGCGGGATCGAGCAGTACTTC.

This sequence joins TRBV30 and TRBJ2-7, with no clear D. Germline assignment: CDR1 GTSNPN and CDR2 SVGIG (reference sequence). This CDR3 contains 12 residues. With 4 bases removed from V and 2 bases from J, the gap between germline ends came to 9 bases. As DNA, the CDR3 is TGTGCCTGGAATCAAGGGACCTACGAGCAGTACTTC. Translation gives CAWNQGTYEQYF. Filled out from reference TRBV30 and TRBJ2-7, the complete variable domain reads SQTIHQWPATLVQPVGSPLSLECTVEGTSNPNLYWYRQAAGRGLQLLFYSVGIGQISSEVPQNLSASRPQDRQFILSSKKLLLSDSGFYLCAWNQGTYEQYFGPGTRLTVT.

The chain carries TRBV6-6 and TRBJ2-7, with D uncertain. Trimming removed 6 bases at V and 4 bases at J, with 13 bases between. The germline V gene encodes CDR1 MNHNY and CDR2 SVGAGI (reference sequence). The length of the CDR3 is 13 residues. The chain's CDR3 is CASRVDGLYEQYF. The CDR3 DNA is TGTGCCAGCAGGGTGGACGGCTTATACGAGCAGTACTTC.